One TCR beta chain is described in this entry. Antigen unknown. This entry is derived from a study of T cell responses to AZD1222 COVID-19 vaccine. Overall study results and limits: Regions 160-218 and 743-854 dominated among vaccine-associated CD4 TCRs spanning spike. Nearly half of spike-specific TCRs reportedly go after variant regions that carry no mutations.

This CDR3 has 15 residues. Trimming shortened V by 6 bases and J by 6 bases, and 20 bases separated the two germline ends. Germline assignment: CDR1 LNHDA and CDR2 SQIVND (reference sequence). Using immunoSEQ multiplex PCR, the repertoire was profiled, and TCRdb retains in-frame clones only, with some absent. This sample carries about 72,000 clones, roughly 88% of them seen once, and the ten largest clones take about 2.5%. V and J are TRBV19 and TRBJ1-2; D gene ambiguous. Here the sequenced sample was peripheral blood, taken on day 0 of AZD1222 vaccination. This receptor was taken from an adult in good health. The CDR3 region has the DNA TGTGCCAGTAGCATATTTTACGACGGGGTTGATGGCTACACCTTC. Residues: CASSIFYDGVDGYTF.